These 17 T cell receptor beta chains were sequenced from one sample in a study of T-cell reconstitution after alpha-beta-depleted transplantation in children. The library targeted TCRbeta and was prepared with unique molecular identifiers. One entry per CDR3 protein results from TCRdb running MiXCR on the PCR reads. The sample lists hundreds of thousands of distinct CDR3 sequences, around 9.6% occurring once. Here the sequenced sample was PBMCs from the stem cell graft donor, taken from the stem cell graft. These receptors were taken from a human donor who donated a stem cell graft to a child with acute lymphoblastic leukemia.

Only a few counts were recorded for this clonotype. This chain uses TRBV14 with TRBJ2-7, with D uncertain. Germline V gene sequence: CDR1 SGHDN, CDR2 FVKESK. Trimming stripped 1 base from V and 7 bases from J, with 14 bases between. This CDR3 has 14 amino acids. DNA for the CDR3: TGTGCCAGCAGCCAAGGAAACCCCTGGGGAGAGCAGTACTTC. This sequence encodes CASSQGNPWGEQYF.

The chain couples TRBV12-3 or TRBV12-4 to TRBJ2-3; 16 bases match TRBD2. The V gene end was trimmed by 5 bases and the J gene end by 8 bases; junction bases not matched to a gene: 4. CDR3 size: 15 residues. CDR3 nucleotides: TGTGCCAGCAGTCCGGGACTAGCGGGGGGGCCTACGCAGTATTTT. Amino acids: CASSPGLAGGPTQYF.

Only a few counts were recorded for this clonotype. The CDR3 bases are TGCAGTGCTAGAGTACAGGCCAGGGCCGATAATTCACCCCTCCACTTT. Protein: CSARVQARADNSPLHF. The V gene is TRBV20-1, the J gene TRBJ1-6; D might be TRBD1 (5 bases). The CDR3 totals 16 residues. CDR1 and CDR2 from the germline V gene are DFQATT and SNEGSKA (reference sequence). The V and J ends lost 1 base and 5 bases respectively, with 15 bases between them.

This clonotype was seen only a few times. This chain joins TRBV19 and TRBJ2-7, with 9 bases identical to TRBD1. V dropped 6 bases and J dropped 3; count of bases not matched to a gene: 9. The CDR3 covers 15 residues. The germline V gene has CDR1 LNHDA and CDR2 SQIVND (reference sequence). The CDR3 bases are TGTGCCAGTAGGGAGGGACAGGGTCTCCGCTACGAGCAGTACTTC. Translated, it gives CASREGQGLRYEQYF.

This clonotype was counted many times. V and J are TRBV12-3 or TRBV12-4 and TRBJ2-4; TRBD2 is a possible D gene (5 bases). The CDR3 has 11 amino acids. The germline V and J ends were trimmed by 6 bases and 5 bases, with 5 bases remaining between them. The CDR3 nucleotides are TGTGCCAGCAGGGGAGAAAACATTCAGTACTTC. It is translated as CASRGENIQYF.

The sample holds many counts of this clonotype. This rearrangement joins TRBV5-1 to TRBJ2-7; 9 nucleotides agree with TRBD1. There are 14 residues in the CDR3. V was pared by 4 bases and J by 7 bases, with 9 bases of the junction left unmatched. Germline V lookup: CDR1 SGHRS, CDR2 YFSETQ. CDR3 residues: CASSIRDRVGEQYF. DNA of the CDR3: TGCGCCAGCAGCATCCGGGACAGGGTCGGGGAGCAGTACTTC.

This clonotype was seen many times. The genes are TRBV6-5 and TRBJ1-5; tentative D call: TRBD1 (5 bases). CDR1 and CDR2 from the germline V gene are MNHEY and SVGAGI. The V gene lost 0 bases and the J gene lost 5 bases, with 8 bases spanning the gap. This CDR3 is built from 14 residues. The CDR3 loop is CASSYSQGHQPQHF. CDR3 nucleotide sequence: TGTGCCAGCAGTTACTCCCAGGGCCATCAGCCCCAGCATTTT.

This clonotype was detected many times. The CDR3 DNA follows: TGTGCCAGCAGGGGGCTAGTCCAAGAGACCCAGTACTTC. This encodes CASRGLVQETQYF. This chain connects TRBV7-9 to TRBJ2-5; D might be TRBD1 (5 bases). This CDR3 is built from 13 residues. The V end lost 6 bases, the J end lost 1 base, and 9 bases lay between the germline ends. From germline, CDR1 is SEHNR and CDR2 FQNEAQ (reference sequence).

V gene TRBV29-1 combines with J gene TRBJ2-7; D is possibly TRBD1 or TRBD2 (5 bases each). The V gene lost 7 bases and the J gene lost 0 bases, with 13 bases spanning the gap. CDR1 and CDR2 (germline): SQVTM, ANQGSEA. The CDR3 totals 13 residues. CDR3 sequence (DNA): TGCAGCGCCCGGGACGGCTCCTCCTACGAGCAGTACTTC. Its translation: CSARDGSSYEQYF.

There are many counts of this clonotype. This rearrangement joins TRBV5-8 to TRBJ2-3; 7 bases map to TRBD1. Germline V gives CDR1 SGHTS, CDR2 YDEGEE. Trimming at V came to 4 bases and at J to 0 bases, leaving 5 bases not matched to a gene. This CDR3 comprises 15 residues. CDR3 bases: TGTGCCAGCAGCGTAGGGGACAGCAGCACAGATACGCAGTATTTT. Protein: CASSVGDSSTDTQYF.

This clonotype came up a few times. V and J are TRBV7-9 and TRBJ1-2; D is possibly TRBD1 (6 bases). Germline CDR1 and CDR2: SEHNR and FQNEAQ (reference sequence). V lost 1 base and J lost 4, with 10 bases in between. The CDR3 contains 14 residues. CDR3 region: CASSLGQALYGYTF. The CDR3 bases are TGTGCCAGCAGCTTAGGACAGGCGCTCTATGGCTACACCTTC.

V gene TRBV12-3 or TRBV12-4 combines with J gene TRBJ1-4; 8 nucleotides line up with TRBD1. Germline trimming cut 6 bases from V and 10 bases from J; bases unmatched to any gene: 10. The CDR3 is 14 residues long. CDR3 residues: CASSLRDRPPKLFF. CDR3 nucleotides: TGTGCCAGCAGCCTCCGGGACAGGCCACCAAAACTGTTTTTT.

Ten or more counts support this clonotype. The gene calls are TRBV9 and TRBJ1-1; D may be TRBD1 (6 bases). The V end was cut by 3 bases, the J end by 1 base, with 22 bases between. The CDR3 sequence is 18 residues long. CDR1 is SGDLS, CDR2 YYNGEE, per germline. The CDR3 loop is CASSALWGGSWKNTEAFF. The CDR3 DNA reads TGTGCCAGCAGCGCCTTATGGGGGGGCAGCTGGAAGAACACTGAAGCTTTCTTT. Filled out from reference TRBV9 and TRBJ1-1, the complete variable domain reads DSGVTQTPKHLITATGQRVTLRCSPRSGDLSVYWYQQSLDQGLQFLIQYYNGEERAKGNILERFSAQQFPDLHSELNLSSLELGDSALYFCASSALWGGSWKNTEAFFGQGTRLTVV.

A note on this clonotype: With a much larger clone just one base away, this may be a read error. The V call is TRBV20-1, the J call TRBJ1-1; no reliable D call. CDR3 length: 15 residues. Germline values: CDR1 DFQATT, CDR2 SNEGSKA (reference sequence). CDR3 coding DNA: TGCAGTGCTAGAGATAGCAGGAGGTCGCGTCTTGAACCTTTCTTT. It is translated as CSARDSRRSRLEPFF.

J is TRBJ2-1 and V is TRBV4-2, with 9 positions matching TRBD2. There are 16 residues in the CDR3. Unmatched junction bases numbered 4, after V lost 0 bases and J lost 4 bases. Looked up from germline, CDR1 is LGHNA and CDR2 is YNFKEQ. CDR3 coding DNA: TGTGCCAGCAGCCAAGATTCGGCGGGGGGGTACAATGAGCAGTTCTTC. It codes for CASSQDSAGGYNEQFF.

This clonotype was found many times. The chain has TRBV7-2 and TRBJ1-1, with D hard to call. The germline V gene has CDR1 SGHTA and CDR2 FQGNSA. Trimming left V 4 bases short and J 1 base short, with 7 bases between. CDR3 size: 13 residues. The CDR3 DNA sequence: TGTGCCAGCAGCTCAGGACCGAACACTGAAGCTTTCTTT. Translating gives CASSSGPNTEAFF.

In this sample, this clonotype turned up a few times. The rearrangement uses TRBV20-1 and TRBJ1-3; 7 positions agree with TRBD1. Looked up from germline, CDR1 is DFQATT and CDR2 is SNEGSKA (reference sequence). CDR3 length equals 14 residues. Trimming cost V 0 bases and J 2 bases; bases outside gene matches: 1. The CDR3 nucleotides are TGCAGTGCTAGAGACAGGGGGGCTGGAAACACCATATATTTT. The encoded protein is CSARDRGAGNTIYF.